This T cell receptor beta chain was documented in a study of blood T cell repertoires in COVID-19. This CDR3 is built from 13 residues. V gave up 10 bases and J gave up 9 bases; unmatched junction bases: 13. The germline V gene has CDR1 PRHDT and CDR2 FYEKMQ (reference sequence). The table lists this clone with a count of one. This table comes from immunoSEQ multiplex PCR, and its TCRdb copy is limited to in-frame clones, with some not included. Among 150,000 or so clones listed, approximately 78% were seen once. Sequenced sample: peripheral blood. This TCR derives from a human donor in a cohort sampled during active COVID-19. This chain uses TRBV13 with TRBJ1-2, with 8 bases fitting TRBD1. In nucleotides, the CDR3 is TGTGCCACCGGTCAGGGGGCTTTTCGGAGCTACACCTTC. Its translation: CATGQGAFRSYTF.